Each of the 32 T cell receptor beta chains below was sequenced from the same sample in a study of blood T cell repertoires in COVID-19. The data were produced by immunoSEQ multiplex PCR, yet TCRdb's version contains in-frame clones alone and is incomplete. The top ten hold more than 8.5% of the sample, which has around 7,000 clones, just over 85% seen once. The sequencing sample was made of peripheral blood. All receptors come from a human donor with active COVID-19. The donor label of this sample is uncertain.

This rearrangement joins TRBV27 to TRBJ2-7; 12 bases are a match to TRBD2. The germline V gene has CDR1 MNHEY and CDR2 SMNVEV (reference sequence). The CDR3 consists of 18 residues. V dropped 0 bases and J dropped 2; count of bases not matched to a gene: 8. The chain's CDR3 is CASSLSPRTSGKAYEQYF. Written as DNA, the CDR3 is TGTGCCAGCAGTTTATCCCCTCGGACTAGCGGGAAAGCCTACGAGCAGTACTTC.

The gene calls are TRBV7-9 and TRBJ2-1, with TRBD2 identical over 9 bases. Germline V gene lookup returns CDR1 SEHNR and CDR2 FQNEAQ (reference sequence). The V gene end was trimmed by 5 bases and the J gene end by 2 bases; junction bases not matched to a gene: 10. The CDR3 runs 17 residues. The CDR3 DNA reads as TGTGCCAGCAGCCTCCCTCCTAGCGGGGCTACCTACAATGAGCAGTTCTTC. The encoded protein is CASSLPPSGATYNEQFF.

This chain uses TRBV21-1 with TRBJ2-2; the table's TRBD2 call for D was not verified on the DNA. TRBV21-1 represents a pseudogene. There are 16 residues in the CDR3. As DNA, the CDR3 is TGTGCCAGCAGCTCTCGGACTAAACCTAACACCGGGGAGCTGTTTTTT. Protein sequence: CASSSRTKPNTGELFF.

V gene TRBV7-2 combines with J gene TRBJ1-1; weak D call: TRBD1 (6 bases). CDR1 is SGHTA, CDR2 FQGNSA, per germline. V lost 5 bases, J lost 1 base, and 17 bases lay in between. The CDR3 runs 16 residues. The CDR3 protein is CASSTEGSRGNTEAFF. In DNA form, the CDR3 reads TGTGCCAGCAGCACAGAGGGGAGCAGGGGGAACACTGAAGCTTTCTTT.

This chain joins TRBV19 and TRBJ2-2, with a tentative D call TRBD1 (6 bases). Germline CDR1 reads LNHDA; CDR2 reads SQIVND (reference sequence). The germline V and J ends were trimmed by 7 bases and 1 base, with 10 bases remaining between them. CDR3 size: 14 residues. CDR3 region: CASTGHGNTGELFF. The CDR3 nucleotides are TGTGCCAGTACGGGACATGGGAACACCGGGGAGCTGTTTTTT.

V usage is TRBV29-1 and J usage is TRBJ2-7; 13 nucleotides line up with TRBD2. V trimming: 7 bases; J trimming: 3 bases; junction bases outside the gene matches: 3. In germline, CDR1 is SQVTM, CDR2 ANQGSEA. The CDR3 extends over 13 amino acids. The CDR3: CSGRTSGSYEQYF. The CDR3, as DNA: TGCAGCGGCCGGACTAGCGGGAGCTACGAGCAGTACTTC.

For the CDR3, the DNA is TGTGCCAGCAGCGTAGGTGGGAGGGGGACAGATACGCAGTATTTT. Translated: CASSVGGRGTDTQYF. The chain links TRBV9 to TRBJ2-3; TRBD2 is a possible D gene (7 bases). Between the trimmed V and J ends, which lost 0 bases and 3 bases, there was a span of 11 bases. The CDR3 length is 15 residues. Germline CDR1 reads SGDLS; CDR2 reads YYNGEE.

V is TRBV29-1 and J is TRBJ2-5; 7 bases agree with TRBD1. CDR3 length equals 16 residues. V was clipped by 1 base and J by 1 base; unmatched bases: 9. Germline CDR1 SQVTM, CDR2 ANQGSEA. CDR3 sequence reads: CSVEATGTAIQETQYF. The CDR3, as DNA: TGCAGCGTTGAAGCGACCGGGACAGCTATCCAAGAGACCCAGTACTTC.

By proportion, this clone is large (0.1 to 1%). The chain combines TRBV6-5 with TRBJ1-1; D remains unclear. With 0 bases removed from V and 1 base from J, the gap between germline ends came to 3 bases. From germline, CDR1 is MNHEY and CDR2 SVGAGI. The CDR3 sequence is 13 residues long. CDR3 sequence: CASSYSRNTEAFF. CDR3 DNA sequence: TGTGCCAGCAGTTACTCTAGGAACACTGAAGCTTTCTTT.

The J gene is TRBJ2-2, the V gene TRBV13; 7 bases align to TRBD1. Germline values: CDR1 PRHDT, CDR2 FYEKMQ (reference sequence). J gave up 4 bases and V 4 bases, and 6 bases lay outside the gene matches. This CDR3 contains 15 residues. CDR3 amino acids: CASSSTGTSTGELFF. The CDR3 nucleotides are TGTGCCAGCAGCTCGACAGGGACAAGCACCGGGGAGCTGTTTTTT. The whole variable domain, filled in from reference TRBV13 and TRBJ2-2, reads AAGVIQSPRHLIKEKRETATLKCYPIPRHDTVYWYQQGPGQDPQFLISFYEKMQSDKGSIPDRFSAQQFSDYHSELNMSSLELGDSALYFCASSSTGTSTGELFFGEGSRLTVL.

This chain uses TRBV11-3 with TRBJ2-5; D uncertain. V was trimmed by 5 bases and J by 1 base, leaving 11 bases between them. Per germline, CDR1 SGHNT and CDR2 YENEEA. The length of the CDR3 is 14 residues. CDR3 residues: CASSLTRSQETQYF. The CDR3 bases are TGTGCCAGCAGCCTTACCCGCAGCCAAGAGACCCAGTACTTC.

This CDR3 is CASSLWAGTTSYNEQFF. CDR3 sequence (DNA): TGTGCCAGCAGCCTTTGGGCCGGGACTACCTCCTACAATGAGCAGTTCTTC. This rearrangement joins TRBV3-1 (or the pseudogene TRBV3-2) to TRBJ2-1; 7 bases are a match to TRBD2. CDR3 size: 17 residues. Germline-derived CDR1 and CDR2 are LGHDT and YNNKEL (reference sequence). Trimming took 4 bases from V and 0 from J; bases not matched to a gene: 9.

The chain carries TRBV5-1 and TRBJ1-2, with D unclear. The germline CDR1 and CDR2 sequences are SGHRS and YFSETQ. V lost 0 bases and J 5 bases, leaving 8 bases between the germline ends. There are 13 residues in the CDR3. The CDR3 region is CASSLGPRYGYTF. As DNA, the CDR3 is TGCGCCAGCAGCTTGGGTCCGAGGTATGGCTACACCTTC.

The chain joins TRBV28 to TRBJ2-7; D unclear. The CDR3 runs 14 residues. Germline CDR1 MDHEN, CDR2 SYDVKM. Trimming stripped 2 bases from V and 3 bases from J, with 11 bases between. DNA of the CDR3: TGTGCCAGCAGTTTACCGCGCCGCCACTACGAGCAGTACTTC. Amino acid sequence: CASSLPRRHYEQYF.

The chain is built from TRBV28 and TRBJ1-5; D is perhaps TRBD1 (6 bases). Trimming removed 1 base at V and 5 bases at J, with 18 bases between. CDR1 is MDHEN, CDR2 SYDVKM, per germline. The CDR3 is 17 residues long. CDR3 protein: CASSLYPGGQRDQPQHF. In DNA, the CDR3 is TGTGCCAGCAGTTTATACCCGGGGGGGCAGAGAGATCAGCCCCAGCATTTT.

This clone was detected only a few times. The chain recombines TRBV30 with TRBJ1-5; possible D gene TRBD1, 6 bases. Trimming removed 5 bases at V and 2 bases at J, with 10 bases between. CDR3 size: 13 residues. Germline V gene data show CDR1 as GTSNPN and CDR2 as SVGIG (reference sequence). CDR3 in amino acids: CAWVGAGNQPQHF. In DNA, the CDR3 is TGTGCCTGGGTGGGGGCTGGCAATCAGCCCCAGCATTTT.

The chain carries TRBV6-5 and TRBJ1-2; D is perhaps TRBD1 (6 bases). The germline V gene encodes CDR1 MNHEY and CDR2 SVGAGI. Between the trimmed V and J ends, which lost 5 bases and 7 bases, there was a span of 17 bases. This CDR3 is built from 14 residues. As DNA, the CDR3 is TGTGCCAGCAGTCCGCCGGGCGTCAGGGGTGGCTACACCTTC. Its translation: CASSPPGVRGGYTF.

The chain uses TRBV5-4 and TRBJ2-4, with no clear D. This CDR3 contains 13 residues. Germline-derived CDR1 and CDR2 are SGHNT and YYREEE (reference sequence). Trimming pared 5 bases from V and 3 bases from J, leaving 9 bases between. CDR3 protein: CASRLQSKNIQYF. Here the CDR3 DNA reads TGTGCCAGCAGGCTACAGAGCAAAAACATTCAGTACTTC.

V usage is TRBV19 and J usage is TRBJ2-4; weak D call: TRBD2 (6 bases). CDR1 is LNHDA, CDR2 SQIVND, per germline (reference sequence). CDR3 length equals 15 residues. V shed 7 bases and J shed 6 bases, with 19 bases lying between them. CDR3 residues: CASTNFGGDGNIQYF. The CDR3 region has the DNA TGTGCCAGTACCAATTTCGGGGGTGACGGAAACATTCAGTACTTC.

Points on this clone: One end of the junction varies from germline; a read error may be responsible. The chain carries TRBV27 and TRBJ2-2; 7 nucleotides match TRBD1. This CDR3 has 17 residues. Germline CDR1 and CDR2: MNHEY and SMNVEV (reference sequence). DNA of the CDR3: TGTGCCAGCAGTAGTCGATTCGACAGGGCGAAGACCGGGGAGCTGTTTTTT. Amino acids: CASSSRFDRAKTGELFF.

The CDR3 coding sequence is TGTGCCAGCTCGCTCCGTTGGACTGACAACTATGGCTACACCTTC. Translating gives CASSLRWTDNYGYTF. V usage is TRBV18 and J usage is TRBJ1-2, with no clear D. The germline CDR1 and CDR2 sequences are KGHSH and LQKENI. The CDR3 length is 15 residues. V was trimmed by 6 bases and J by 2 bases, leaving 16 bases between them.

The chain is built from TRBV14 and TRBJ2-1; D possibly corresponds to TRBD2 (6 bases). The V and J ends lost 6 bases and 6 bases respectively, with 12 bases between them. Germline loops: CDR1 SGHDN, CDR2 FVKESK. The CDR3 runs 13 residues. The CDR3 nucleotides are TGTGCCAGCAGACGCGCGGGGCGCAATGAGCAGTTCTTC. This sequence encodes CASRRAGRNEQFF.

The chain has TRBV9 and TRBJ2-6; possibly TRBD2 for D (5 bases). Per the germline V gene, CDR1 is SGDLS and CDR2 is YYNGEE. This CDR3 has 17 residues. V lost 2 bases, J lost 0 bases, and 12 bases lay in between. As DNA, the CDR3 is TGTGCCAGCAGCGTTCGACCGGGGTCCTCTGGGGCCAACGTCCTGACTTTC. As protein: CASSVRPGSSGANVLTF.

The rearrangement uses TRBV3-1 (or the pseudogene TRBV3-2) and TRBJ1-1; perhaps TRBD1 as D (5 bases). Trimming stripped 4 bases from V and 1 base from J, with 7 bases between. The CDR3 has 13 amino acids. Germline V gene lookup returns CDR1 LGHDT and CDR2 YNNKEL (reference sequence). CDR3 residues: CASSLGGNTEAFF. As DNA, the CDR3 is TGTGCCAGCAGCCTGGGGGGGAACACTGAAGCTTTCTTT.

This chain uses TRBV5-1 with TRBJ1-2; 8 positions agree with TRBD1. Germline V gene sequence: CDR1 SGHRS, CDR2 YFSETQ. This CDR3 has 14 residues. J lost 2 bases, V lost 0 bases, and 0 bases had no gene match. The CDR3: CASSLGQGNYGYTF. Here the CDR3 DNA reads TGCGCCAGCAGCTTGGGACAGGGGAACTATGGCTACACCTTC.

J is TRBJ1-1 and V is TRBV12-3 or TRBV12-4; 7 bases align to TRBD1. After removal of 5 bases from V and 8 bases from J, the junction contained 8 bases not matched to a gene. The CDR3 runs 13 residues. The CDR3 loop is CASSIRGTDEAFF. The DNA of the CDR3 is TGTGCCAGCAGTATTAGGGGGACAGACGAAGCTTTCTTT.

J is TRBJ1-1 and V is TRBV29-1; D perhaps matches TRBD1 (5 bases). This CDR3 contains 13 residues. The germline V gene encodes CDR1 SQVTM and CDR2 ANQGSEA. Trimming left V 4 bases short and J 4 bases short, with 13 bases between. CDR3 sequence reads: CSVAGGRGTEAFF. The DNA for the CDR3 is TGCAGCGTTGCTGGAGGGAGGGGCACTGAAGCTTTCTTT.

This chain joins TRBV4-1 and TRBJ2-1, with 12 bases identical to TRBD2. Trimming removed 4 bases from V and 0 bases from J; junction bases left unmatched: 10. The CDR3 consists of 19 residues. Germline lookup yields CDR1 MGHRA and CDR2 YSYEKL. CDR3 amino acids: CASSLSTSGGLSSYNEQFF. In DNA, the CDR3 is TGCGCCAGCAGCCTTTCGACTAGCGGGGGATTGAGCTCCTACAATGAGCAGTTCTTC.

This clone appeared once. J is TRBJ2-6 and V is TRBV10-3; a weak D match, TRBD1 (6 bases). CDR1 ENHRY and CDR2 SYGVKD come from the germline V gene. V was clipped by 10 bases and J by 4 bases, with 17 bases between them. The CDR3 loop spans 15 amino acids. Here the CDR3 reads CATASPGAGANVLTF. Written as DNA, the CDR3 is TGTGCCACCGCAAGTCCAGGGGCCGGGGCCAACGTCCTGACTTTC.

The rearrangement joins TRBV9 to TRBJ2-5; 9 nucleotides line up with TRBD1. J lost 7 bases, V lost 4 bases, and 5 bases had no gene match. CDR3 length equals 13 residues. Germline V CDR1 and CDR2: SGDLS, YYNGEE. CDR3 amino acids: CASSPGQGPTQYF. CDR3 nucleotide sequence: TGTGCCAGCAGCCCGGGACAGGGACCGACCCAGTACTTC.

This chain links TRBV6-6 with TRBJ2-1; tentative D call: TRBD2 (5 bases). V gave up 6 bases and J gave up 12 bases, with 24 bases separating them. The CDR3 spans 15 residues. Germline V CDR1 and CDR2: MNHNY, SVGAGI (reference sequence). CDR3 sequence: CASSPSPGTLLGQFF. The CDR3 DNA reads as TGTGCCAGCAGCCCGTCCCCGGGAACGCTTTTAGGGCAGTTCTTC.

The J gene is TRBJ1-1, the V gene TRBV9, with 8 bases identical to TRBD1. The V and J ends lost 4 bases and 4 bases, in that order; junction bases with no gene match: 9. Per germline, CDR1 SGDLS and CDR2 YYNGEE. The CDR3 sequence is 15 residues long. The CDR3 sequence: CASSLTGGTGTEAFF. Written as DNA, the CDR3 is TGTGCCAGCAGCCTAACAGGGGGGACAGGCACTGAAGCTTTCTTT.